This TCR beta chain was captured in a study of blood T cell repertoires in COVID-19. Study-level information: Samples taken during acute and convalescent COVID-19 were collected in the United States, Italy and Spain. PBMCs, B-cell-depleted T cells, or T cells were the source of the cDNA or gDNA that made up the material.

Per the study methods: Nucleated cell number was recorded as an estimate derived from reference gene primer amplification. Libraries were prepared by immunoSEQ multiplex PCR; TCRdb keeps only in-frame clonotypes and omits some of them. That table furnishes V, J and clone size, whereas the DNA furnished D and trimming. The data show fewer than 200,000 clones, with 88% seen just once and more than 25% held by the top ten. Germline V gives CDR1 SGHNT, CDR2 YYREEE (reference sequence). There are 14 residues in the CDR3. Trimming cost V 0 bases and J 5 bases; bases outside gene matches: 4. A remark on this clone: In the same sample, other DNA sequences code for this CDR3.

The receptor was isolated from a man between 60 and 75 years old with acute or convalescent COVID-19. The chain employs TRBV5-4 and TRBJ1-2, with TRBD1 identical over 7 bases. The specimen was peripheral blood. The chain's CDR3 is CASSLGQGFYGYTF. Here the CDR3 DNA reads TGTGCCAGCAGCTTGGGACAGGGTTTTTATGGCTACACCTTC. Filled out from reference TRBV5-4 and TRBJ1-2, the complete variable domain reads ETGVTQSPTHLIKTRGQQVTLRCSSQSGHNTVSWYQQALGQGPQFIFQYYREEENGRGNFPPRFSGLQFPNYSSELNVNALELDDSALYLCASSLGQGFYGYTFGSGTRLTVV.